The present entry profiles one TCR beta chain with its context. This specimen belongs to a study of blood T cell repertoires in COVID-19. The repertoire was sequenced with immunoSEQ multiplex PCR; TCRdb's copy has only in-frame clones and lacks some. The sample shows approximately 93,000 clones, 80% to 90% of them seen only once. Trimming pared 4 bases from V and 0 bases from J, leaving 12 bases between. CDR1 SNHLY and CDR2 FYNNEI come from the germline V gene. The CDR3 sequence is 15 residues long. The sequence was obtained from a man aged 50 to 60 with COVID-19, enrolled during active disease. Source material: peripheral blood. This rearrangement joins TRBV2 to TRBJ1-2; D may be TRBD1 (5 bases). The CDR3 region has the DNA TGTGCCAGCAGTGCGCAGGGATTCCCTAACTATGGCTACACCTTC. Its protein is CASSAQGFPNYGYTF.